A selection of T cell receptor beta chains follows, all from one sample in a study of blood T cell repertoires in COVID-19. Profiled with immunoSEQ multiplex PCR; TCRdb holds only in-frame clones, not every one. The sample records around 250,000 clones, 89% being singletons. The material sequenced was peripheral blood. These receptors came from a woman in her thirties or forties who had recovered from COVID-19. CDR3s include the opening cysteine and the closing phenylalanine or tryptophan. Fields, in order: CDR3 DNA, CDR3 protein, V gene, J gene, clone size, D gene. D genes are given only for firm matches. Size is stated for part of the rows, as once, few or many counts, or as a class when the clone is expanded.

cdr3_nt: TGTGCCAGCGTGGAGGCTGGAGAGGGACAAGAGACCCAGTACTTC
cdr3_aa: CASVEAGEGQETQYF
v_call: TRBV2
j_call: TRBJ2-5
clone_size: -
d_call: -

cdr3_nt: TGTGCCAGCAGTGAAACAGGTTGGACAAGCAGGCCAAACTATGGCTACACCTTC
cdr3_aa: CASSETGWTSRPNYGYTF
v_call: TRBV25-1
j_call: TRBJ1-2
clone_size: -
d_call: -

cdr3_nt: TGTGCCAGCAGCCAAGAAGGCACTCGCGGCGAGCAGTACTTC
cdr3_aa: CASSQEGTRGEQYF
v_call: TRBV3-1/TRBV3-2
j_call: TRBJ2-7
clone_size: -
d_call: -

cdr3_nt: TGTGCCAGCAGCGAGGGACTAGCGGGGCAAGATACGCAGTATTTT
cdr3_aa: CASSEGLAGQDTQYF
v_call: TRBV6-5
j_call: TRBJ2-3
clone_size: -
d_call: TRBD2

cdr3_nt: TGTGCCAGCAGCGTAGTTTTCGACGGGGACGGGGAGCTGTTTTTT
cdr3_aa: CASSVVFDGDGELFF
v_call: TRBV9
j_call: TRBJ2-2
clone_size: once
d_call: -

cdr3_nt: TGTGCCAGCAGCTTAGATGTGGACTATAGCGAGCAGTACTTC
cdr3_aa: CASSLDVDYSEQYF
v_call: TRBV11-2
j_call: TRBJ2-7
clone_size: -
d_call: -

cdr3_nt: TGTGCCAGCAGTGAAAGGGAGCGGGGGAACACCGGGGAGCTGTTTTTT
cdr3_aa: CASSERERGNTGELFF
v_call: TRBV2
j_call: TRBJ2-2
clone_size: -
d_call: TRBD2

cdr3_nt: TGTGCCAGCAGCTTGGTTGCTAGAGACACTGAAGCTTTCTTT
cdr3_aa: CASSLVARDTEAFF
v_call: TRBV5-4
j_call: TRBJ1-1
clone_size: -
d_call: -

cdr3_nt: TGTGCCAGCAGCACCGGGACAGGAAACACCATATATTTT
cdr3_aa: CASSTGTGNTIYF
v_call: TRBV5-4
j_call: TRBJ1-3
clone_size: -
d_call: -

cdr3_nt: TGTGCCAGCAGCTTACTAGTTAGCGGGAGTGTCTCCTACAATGAGCAGTTCTTC
cdr3_aa: CASSLLVSGSVSYNEQFF
v_call: TRBV7-7
j_call: TRBJ2-1
clone_size: -
d_call: TRBD2

cdr3_nt: TGTGCCAGCAGTCCTCCCGGGACAGGGCTCGACGAGCAGTACTTC
cdr3_aa: CASSPPGTGLDEQYF
v_call: TRBV25-1
j_call: TRBJ2-7
clone_size: -
d_call: TRBD1

cdr3_nt: TGTGCCAGCACACCTTCGACAGGCCTTGGTCGGGCTGGGGCCAACGTCCTGACTTTC
cdr3_aa: CASTPSTGLGRAGANVLTF
v_call: TRBV28
j_call: TRBJ2-6
clone_size: -
d_call: -

cdr3_nt: TGCGCCAGCCAGGAGGGCCTAGGTAGTGAGCAGTTCTTC
cdr3_aa: CASQEGLGSEQFF
v_call: TRBV4-1
j_call: TRBJ2-1
clone_size: -
d_call: -

cdr3_nt: TGTGCCTGGGCGACCGGGACTGGGAATGAAAAACTGTTTTTT
cdr3_aa: CAWATGTGNEKLFF
v_call: TRBV30
j_call: TRBJ1-4
clone_size: few
d_call: -

cdr3_nt: TGTGCCAGCTCACCATTAGCGGGAGGCCTCGTTTACAATGAGCAGTTCTTC
cdr3_aa: CASSPLAGGLVYNEQFF
v_call: TRBV18
j_call: TRBJ2-1
clone_size: -
d_call: TRBD2

cdr3_nt: TGCGCCAGCAGCCAAGATCAAAACACCGGGGAGCTGTTTTTT
cdr3_aa: CASSQDQNTGELFF
v_call: TRBV4-1
j_call: TRBJ2-2
clone_size: -
d_call: -